One and the same sample provided the 27 T cell receptor beta chains below, sequenced in a study of blood T cell repertoires in COVID-19. Profiling relied on immunoSEQ multiplex PCR, and the TCRdb table lists in-frame clones only, not all of them. The sample has more than 150,000 clones, 70% to 85% seen once. Sample: peripheral blood. The receptors come from a woman aged 25 to 39 with acute or convalescent COVID-19.

The V gene is TRBV4-1, the J gene TRBJ2-5, with TRBD2 identical over 7 bases. The CDR3 is 15 residues long. Per the germline V gene, CDR1 is MGHRA and CDR2 is YSYEKL. The junction had 11 bases not matched to a gene; V was cut back by 4 bases and J by 6 bases. The CDR3 nucleotides are TGCGCCAGCAGCCCAGGCCTAGCGGAGGTCCAGACCCAGTACTTC. Translation: CASSPGLAEVQTQYF.

The V call is TRBV7-9, the J call TRBJ1-5; D is undetermined. V was trimmed by 3 bases and J by 5 bases, leaving 14 bases between them. The CDR3 sequence is 15 residues long. Germline CDR1 and CDR2: SEHNR and FQNEAQ (reference sequence). The CDR3 loop reads CASSFAREQDQPQHF. CDR3 bases: TGTGCCAGCAGCTTTGCTAGGGAGCAAGATCAGCCCCAGCATTTT.

The chain couples TRBV11-2 to TRBJ1-6; TRBD1 aligns across 7 bases. Germline CDR1 SGHAT, CDR2 FQNNGV. V shed 5 bases and J 5 bases; nucleotides not matched to a gene: 3. CDR3 length: 14 amino acids. The CDR3 here is CASSTGQHNSPLHF. DNA for the CDR3: TGTGCCAGCAGCACGGGACAGCATAATTCACCCCTCCACTTT.

The CDR3 nucleotides read TGTGCCAGCAGCTTAGCGGGACTAGCCGCTAATGAGCAGTTCTTC. This sequence encodes CASSLAGLAANEQFF. This chain joins TRBV7-9 and TRBJ2-1, with TRBD2 matching over 9 bases. Germline CDR1 and CDR2: SEHNR and FQNEAQ (reference sequence). The junction had 4 bases not matched to a gene; V was cut back by 0 bases and J by 7 bases. This CDR3 is built from 15 residues.

V gene TRBV3-1 (or the pseudogene TRBV3-2) combines with J gene TRBJ1-5, with D uncertain. The CDR3 totals 15 residues. V was cut by 0 bases and J by 1 base, with 7 bases left in between. CDR1 LGHDT and CDR2 YNNKEL come from the germline V gene (reference sequence). The CDR3 loop reads CASSQEQRSNQPQHF. In DNA form, the CDR3 reads TGTGCCAGCAGCCAAGAGCAGAGGAGCAATCAGCCCCAGCATTTT.

CDR3 nucleotides: TGTGCCAGCAGCGTAGCTGGGGGGTACACAGATACGCAGTATTTT. Its protein is CASSVAGGYTDTQYF. The V and J genes are TRBV9 and TRBJ2-3; tentatively, D is TRBD2 (6 bases). V lost 0 bases and J lost 2, with 10 bases in between. The germline V gene encodes CDR1 SGDLS and CDR2 YYNGEE. The CDR3 length is 15 residues.

The chain links TRBV30 to TRBJ1-5, with D possibly TRBD1 on 5 matching bases. The germline V gene has CDR1 GTSNPN and CDR2 SVGIG (reference sequence). The CDR3 runs 14 residues. Deletions cut 4 bases from V and 5 bases from J, with 15 bases between. Here the CDR3 reads CAWTPRGVDQPQHF. In DNA, the CDR3 is TGTGCCTGGACTCCCCGGGGGGTAGATCAGCCCCAGCATTTT.

The V gene is TRBV27, the J gene TRBJ1-4, with D possibly matching TRBD1 (6 bases). The V end was cut by 4 bases, the J end by 7 bases, with 16 bases between. The CDR3 has 15 amino acids. Germline values: CDR1 MNHEY, CDR2 SMNVEV (reference sequence). The CDR3 sequence: CASSSLQGLGEKLFF. The CDR3 DNA is TGTGCCAGCAGTTCCCTACAGGGTTTGGGTGAAAAACTGTTTTTT.

Only one count was recorded for this clone. The V call is TRBV7-2, the J call TRBJ1-5, with D perhaps matching TRBD1 (5 bases). Deletions cut 5 bases from V and 9 bases from J, with 14 bases between. Germline CDR1 reads SGHTA; CDR2 reads FQGNSA. The CDR3 is made up of 13 amino acids. CDR3 amino acids: CASSPQLDRPQHF. The CDR3 nucleotides read TGTGCCAGCAGCCCACAACTCGACAGGCCCCAGCATTTT.

The chain joins TRBV9 to TRBJ1-1; a possible D gene is TRBD1 (5 bases). Germline values: CDR1 SGDLS, CDR2 YYNGEE. Trimming pared 0 bases from V and 2 bases from J, leaving 8 bases between. This CDR3 has 14 residues. CDR3 nucleotides: TGTGCCAGCAGCGTAGGACAGCCTAACACTGAAGCTTTCTTT. This translates into CASSVGQPNTEAFF.

V gene TRBV6-6 combines with J gene TRBJ1-6; tentatively, D is TRBD1 (5 bases). The CDR3 spans 14 residues. The germline V and J ends were trimmed by 8 bases and 2 bases, with 10 bases remaining between them. In germline, CDR1 is MNHNY, CDR2 SVGAGI (reference sequence). The CDR3 protein is CASSGGTYNSPLHF. CDR3 coding DNA: TGTGCCAGCTCGGGGGGGACCTATAATTCACCCCTCCACTTT.

V is TRBV10-2 and J is TRBJ1-5; tentatively, D is TRBD1 (6 bases). This CDR3 is 15 amino acids long. V dropped 7 bases and J dropped 4 bases, with 17 bases sitting between them. Germline CDR1 reads WSHSY; CDR2 reads SAAADI. The CDR3 sequence is CASNPGGGRNQPQHF. The CDR3, as DNA: TGCGCCAGCAACCCAGGCGGGGGCCGAAATCAGCCCCAGCATTTT.

A few counts support this clone. V usage is TRBV4-3 and J usage is TRBJ1-2; TRBD1 aligns across 9 bases. After removal of 2 bases from V and 4 bases from J, the junction contained 5 bases not matched to a gene. This CDR3 contains 15 residues. Looked up from germline, CDR1 is LGHNA and CDR2 is YSLEER. This CDR3 reads CASSQRTGAPYGYTF. The CDR3 coding sequence is TGCGCCAGCAGCCAAAGGACAGGGGCCCCCTATGGCTACACCTTC.

The V gene is TRBV28, the J gene TRBJ2-3, with TRBD2 identical over 8 bases. The CDR3 extends over 16 amino acids. V gave up 3 bases and J gave up 5 bases; unmatched junction bases: 10. Per the germline V gene, CDR1 is MDHEN and CDR2 is SYDVKM. The CDR3 DNA is TGTGCCAGCAGTTTCGAGGCCGGGGGGGCCTTAGATACGCAGTATTTT. This translates into CASSFEAGGALDTQYF.

The chain employs TRBV28 and TRBJ1-2, with D perhaps matching TRBD1 (5 bases). CDR3 size: 14 residues. In germline, CDR1 is MDHEN, CDR2 SYDVKM. Trimming cost V 3 bases and J 4 bases, with 12 bases left between them. The CDR3 DNA sequence: TGTGCCAGCAGTTTCATGGACAAGGGCTATGGCTACACCTTC. Its protein product is CASSFMDKGYGYTF.

This clone appeared a few times. The chain employs TRBV6-5 and TRBJ2-1; 11 bases agree with TRBD2. J lost 9 bases, V lost 8 bases, and 9 bases had no gene match. This CDR3 has 14 residues. Germline V gene sequence: CDR1 MNHEY, CDR2 SVGAGI. CDR3 DNA: TGTGCCAGCCCCCGCTTAGCGGGGGGGCGTGAGCAGTTCTTC. Amino acid sequence: CASPRLAGGREQFF.

CDR3 coding DNA: TGTGCCAGCAGCTCCCCGTACCCCATCAACAGGGGTCCCTACGAGCAGTACTTC. Amino acids: CASSSPYPINRGPYEQYF. The chain combines TRBV11-2 with TRBJ2-7; TRBD1 matches 7 bases. Germline CDR1 and CDR2: SGHAT and FQNNGV. The CDR3 has 18 amino acids. Trimming cost V 4 bases and J 2 bases; bases outside gene matches: 17.

The V and J genes are TRBV30 and TRBJ1-5; 8 nucleotides agree with TRBD1. V shed 5 bases, J shed 3 bases, and the junction held 6 bases outside the gene matches. This CDR3 is 14 amino acids long. Looked up from germline, CDR1 is GTSNPN and CDR2 is SVGIG (reference sequence). CDR3: CAWQQGAPNQPQHF. In DNA form, the CDR3 reads TGTGCCTGGCAGCAGGGGGCCCCCAATCAGCCCCAGCATTTT.

This rearrangement joins TRBV7-9 to TRBJ1-6; no clear D gene. Germline loops: CDR1 SEHNR, CDR2 FQNEAQ (reference sequence). The V end lost 5 bases, the J end lost 11 bases, and 7 bases lay between the germline ends. The CDR3 consists of 11 residues. CDR3 in DNA: TGTGCCAGCAGCGCCGGTACACCCCTCCACTTT. Translating it yields CASSAGTPLHF.

This chain connects TRBV24-1 to TRBJ2-3, with D perhaps matching TRBD1 (6 bases). The germline CDR1 and CDR2 sequences are KGHDR and SFDVKD. This CDR3 is built from 14 residues. V gave up 3 bases and J gave up 4 bases, with 10 bases separating them. DNA for the CDR3: TGTGCCACCAGTGATCTACAGGGTTCAGATACGCAGTATTTT. Translated: CATSDLQGSDTQYF.

This clone was detected only a few times. The rearrangement links TRBV4-3 to TRBJ1-2, with D hard to call. The CDR3 length is 13 residues. Germline CDR1 and CDR2: LGHNA and YSLEER. Trimming removed 1 base at V and 7 bases at J, with 10 bases between. As DNA, the CDR3 is TGCGCCAGCAGCCAAGGCGCCGGGGTTGGCTACACCTTC. Protein sequence: CASSQGAGVGYTF.

V and J are TRBV5-1 and TRBJ2-3, with a weak D call TRBD2 (6 bases). CDR3 length: 14 amino acids. Germline CDR1 SGHRS, CDR2 YFSETQ. V was shortened by 7 bases and J by 2 bases, with 14 bases between the two germline ends. The CDR3 protein is CASYRGKNTDTQYF. DNA for the CDR3: TGCGCCAGCTACCGGGGGAAGAACACAGATACGCAGTATTTT.

The chain is built from TRBV13 and TRBJ2-7; no reliable D call. There are 14 residues in the CDR3. In germline, CDR1 is PRHDT, CDR2 FYEKMQ (reference sequence). Trimming removed 6 bases at V and 2 bases at J, with 14 bases between. CDR3 loop: CASSISPPTYEQYF. The CDR3 nucleotides are TGTGCCAGCAGTATATCACCTCCTACCTACGAGCAGTACTTC.

The chain links TRBV27 to TRBJ2-2; no definite D call. Germline CDR1 MNHEY, CDR2 SMNVEV (reference sequence). Trimming took off 7 bases at V and 2 bases at J, with 11 bases between the two ends. This CDR3 is built from 14 residues. CDR3 region: CASKPTTNTGELFF. For the CDR3, the DNA is TGTGCCAGCAAACCCACTACCAACACCGGGGAGCTGTTTTTT.

The genes are TRBV27 and TRBJ1-5; TRBD1 is a possible D gene (5 bases). The CDR3 totals 14 residues. CDR1 is MNHEY and CDR2 is SMNVEV in the germline V gene (reference sequence). V shed 5 bases and J shed 3 bases, with 11 bases lying between them. The CDR3 reads CASSPSGYNQPQHF. The CDR3 nucleotides read TGTGCCAGCAGTCCCTCAGGGTACAATCAGCCCCAGCATTTT.

This clone appeared a single time. This chain connects TRBV30 to TRBJ2-7; 8 bases are a match to TRBD2. In germline, CDR1 is GTSNPN, CDR2 SVGIG (reference sequence). The CDR3 spans 14 residues. V was pared by 2 bases and J by 3 bases, with 6 bases of the junction left unmatched. CDR3 sequence reads: CAWSKKSGSYEQYF. CDR3 DNA sequence: TGTGCCTGGAGTAAGAAAAGCGGGAGCTACGAGCAGTACTTC.

V and J are TRBV9 and TRBJ1-1; D gene ambiguous. Trimming left V 0 bases short and J 3 bases short, with 6 bases between. This CDR3 is built from 13 residues. Germline V gene sequence: CDR1 SGDLS, CDR2 YYNGEE. CDR3 DNA: TGTGCCAGCAGCGTAGACAGTGACACTGAAGCTTTCTTT. Translating gives CASSVDSDTEAFF.